These 24 T cell receptor beta chains share one sample of origin, sequenced in a study of cytomegalovirus exposure and HLA in healthy donors. The PCR ran on 60 Vbeta and 13 Jbeta primers. The method was immunoSEQ multiplex PCR; TCRdb's version includes in-frame clones alone and lacks a portion of them. The repertoire holds about 120,000 clones, 70% to 80% seen once, with around 12% in the top ten. Sequences were obtained from PBMCs. The receptors come from a woman between 40 and 50 years old in good health and CMV-seropositive.

The J gene is TRBJ2-4, the V gene TRBV9; D possibly corresponds to TRBD2 (5 bases). The ends were cut back, 0 bases at V and 5 bases at J, with 9 bases in the middle. The CDR3 consists of 14 residues. The germline CDR1 and CDR2 sequences are SGDLS and YYNGEE. CDR3: CASSVGTAENIQYF. CDR3 nucleotides: TGTGCCAGCAGCGTAGGAACAGCGGAAAACATTCAGTACTTC.

The V call is TRBV29-1, the J call TRBJ2-7; D may be TRBD2 (5 bases). Trimming took 5 bases from V and 0 from J, leaving 14 bases between them. The CDR3 totals 14 residues. Germline loops: CDR1 SQVTM, CDR2 ANQGSEA. This chain's CDR3 is CSVRTPDFSYEQYF. The DNA of the CDR3 is TGCAGCGTTCGGACTCCTGACTTCTCCTACGAGCAGTACTTC.

As for this clone: In the same sample, other DNA sequences code for this CDR3. The V call is TRBV5-1, the J call TRBJ2-2; TRBD2 matches 8 bases. The V segment lost 0 bases and the J segment 4 bases; nucleotides outside the gene matches: 2. Germline assignment: CDR1 SGHRS and CDR2 YFSETQ. The CDR3 extends over 15 amino acids. The CDR3 sequence is CASSLVAGGTGELFF. The CDR3 coding sequence is TGCGCCAGCAGCTTGGTCGCGGGGGGCACCGGGGAGCTGTTTTTT.

This sequence joins TRBV2 and TRBJ2-6; D remains ambiguous. CDR1 is SNHLY and CDR2 is FYNNEI in the germline V gene. Trimming removed 4 bases at V and 0 bases at J, with 13 bases between. The CDR3 runs 17 residues. The CDR3 loop is CASSVAGRSSGANVLTF. In nucleotides, the CDR3 is TGTGCCAGCAGTGTGGCAGGAAGGTCCTCTGGGGCCAACGTCCTGACTTTC.

The rearrangement joins TRBV19 to TRBJ2-1, with D perhaps matching TRBD1 (6 bases). Trimming left V 3 bases short and J 6 bases short, with 15 bases between. This CDR3 has 15 amino acids. Germline V gene sequence: CDR1 LNHDA, CDR2 SQIVND (reference sequence). In DNA form, the CDR3 reads TGTGCCAGTAGTATTTGGCGACAGGCCACCAATGAGCAGTTCTTC. Protein sequence: CASSIWRQATNEQFF. Filled out from reference TRBV19 and TRBJ2-1, the complete variable domain reads DGGITQSPKYLFRKEGQNVTLSCEQNLNHDAMYWYRQDPGQGLRLIYYSQIVNDFQKGDIAEGYSVSREKKESFPLTVTSAQKNPTAFYLCASSIWRQATNEQFFGPGTRLTVL.

V and J are TRBV7-3 and TRBJ2-3, with D tentatively TRBD2 (5 bases). Germline V gene data show CDR1 as SGHTA and CDR2 as FQGTGA. The CDR3 extends over 15 amino acids. Trimming removed 5 bases at V and 3 bases at J, with 15 bases between. This CDR3 reads CASSRQGRVTDTQYF. In DNA, the CDR3 is TGTGCCAGCAGCCGCCAAGGGCGGGTTACAGATACGCAGTATTTT.

The chain is built from TRBV7-9 and TRBJ1-5, with 7 bases identical to TRBD1. V was pared by 3 bases and J by 0 bases, with 2 bases of the junction left unmatched. Germline values: CDR1 SEHNR, CDR2 FQNEAQ (reference sequence). The CDR3 is 15 residues long. Written as DNA, the CDR3 is TGTGCCAGCAGCTTCGGACAGGTTAGCAATCAGCCCCAGCATTTT. Its translation is CASSFGQVSNQPQHF.

This clone turned up a few times. CDR3 sequence (DNA): TGTGCCAGCAGTTTCAGACGGGGACTTAGCAATCAGCCCCAGCATTTT. Translated, it gives CASSFRRGLSNQPQHF. The chain uses TRBV6-5 and TRBJ1-5, with D possibly being TRBD1 (5 bases). There are 16 residues in the CDR3. Trimming left V 4 bases short and J 0 bases short, with 13 bases between. Germline CDR1 is MNHEY and CDR2 is SVGAGI.

The rearrangement uses TRBV9 and TRBJ2-6; the D gene is possibly TRBD2 (6 bases). Germline lookup yields CDR1 SGDLS and CDR2 YYNGEE. Trimming took 0 bases from V and 2 from J, leaving 9 bases between them. CDR3 length: 16 residues. The CDR3 loop reads CASSVGPGAGANVLTF. As DNA, the CDR3 is TGTGCCAGCAGCGTAGGTCCGGGGGCTGGGGCCAACGTCCTGACTTTC.

This chain connects TRBV2 to TRBJ1-5; no clear D gene. CDR3 length: 14 amino acids. CDR1 and CDR2 (germline): SNHLY, FYNNEI. Trimming took 7 bases from V and 10 from J, leaving 20 bases between them. DNA for the CDR3: TGTGCCAGCATGGAGTCAGCCGTTGTGACTCCCCAGCATTTT. It specifies CASMESAVVTPQHF.

This clone was recorded once. The chain links TRBV6-5 to TRBJ2-7; possible D gene TRBD1, 6 bases. The germline V gene has CDR1 MNHEY and CDR2 SVGAGI. V was cut by 7 bases and J by 1 base, with 11 bases left in between. The CDR3 consists of 13 residues. The CDR3 is CASTLGASYEQYF. The CDR3 DNA is TGTGCCAGCACGCTGGGGGCTTCCTACGAGCAGTACTTC.

The rearrangement uses TRBV6-6 and TRBJ1-2, with D possibly TRBD1 on 5 matching bases. Germline CDR1 is MNHNY and CDR2 is SVGAGI (reference sequence). The CDR3 spans 16 residues. Trimming left V 6 bases short and J 4 bases short, with 21 bases between. Written as DNA, the CDR3 is TGTGCCAGCAGAGAACCGCCCAGGGTGGGATTCTATGGCTACACCTTC. Its protein is CASREPPRVGFYGYTF.

V and J are TRBV14 and TRBJ2-1; 12 positions agree with TRBD2. The CDR3 runs to 17 residues. Trimming removed 0 bases from V and 4 bases from J; junction bases left unmatched: 4. Germline-derived CDR1 and CDR2 are SGHDN and FVKESK. In DNA, the CDR3 is TGTGCCAGCAGCCAAGATCCTGGACTAGCGGGATACAATGAGCAGTTCTTC. Its protein product is CASSQDPGLAGYNEQFF.

This clone was observed a single time. The J gene is TRBJ1-1, the V gene TRBV6-5; 10 bases fit TRBD1. The length of the CDR3 is 14 residues. V lost 4 bases to trimming and J lost 5 bases; unmatched junction nucleotides: 4. In germline, CDR1 is MNHEY, CDR2 SVGAGI. For the CDR3, the DNA is TGTGCCAGCAGTTCGGACAGGGGGGGGACTGAAGCTTTCTTT. This sequence encodes CASSSDRGGTEAFF.

This clone was detected only a few times. V and J are TRBV19 and TRBJ1-1; tentative D call: TRBD1 (5 bases). Germline V gene data show CDR1 as LNHDA and CDR2 as SQIVND (reference sequence). V lost 4 bases and J lost 3, with 9 bases in between. The CDR3 is made up of 13 amino acids. This CDR3 is CASSTQGDTEAFF. The CDR3 nucleotides are TGTGCCAGTAGTACACAAGGGGACACTGAAGCTTTCTTT. Looking up the rest from reference TRBV19 and TRBJ1-1 gives the full variable domain: DGGITQSPKYLFRKEGQNVTLSCEQNLNHDAMYWYRQDPGQGLRLIYYSQIVNDFQKGDIAEGYSVSREKKESFPLTVTSAQKNPTAFYLCASSTQGDTEAFFGQGTRLTVV.

The chain uses TRBV7-2 and TRBJ2-2; D not certain. Germline loops: CDR1 SGHTA, CDR2 FQGNSA. The CDR3 totals 14 residues. V gave up 4 bases and J gave up 6 bases, with 12 bases separating them. CDR3 sequence (DNA): TGTGCCAGCAGCTCCCAGGTGGTTTCCGGGGAGCTGTTTTTT. Translated, it gives CASSSQVVSGELFF.

This chain links TRBV5-1 with TRBJ1-6, with 12 bases fitting TRBD1. V shed 3 bases, J shed 0 bases, and the junction held 7 bases outside the gene matches. Germline V lookup: CDR1 SGHRS, CDR2 YFSETQ. This CDR3 contains 19 residues. The CDR3, as DNA: TGCGCCAGCAGCTCGGGACAGGGGGCATCGAGCTCCTATAATTCACCCCTCCACTTT. Protein sequence: CASSSGQGASSSYNSPLHF.

The J gene is TRBJ1-4, the V gene TRBV29-1, with D maybe TRBD1 (5 bases). The germline CDR1 and CDR2 sequences are SQVTM and ANQGSEA. Trimming pared 6 bases from V and 10 bases from J, leaving 15 bases between. CDR3 size: 12 residues. The chain's CDR3 is CSVGEEVGKLFF. In nucleotides, the CDR3 is TGCAGCGTAGGGGAGGAGGTCGGAAAACTGTTTTTT.

CDR3: CASSIGGRGSYEQYF. The CDR3 coding sequence is TGTGCCAGTAGTATCGGGGGACGAGGGTCCTACGAGCAGTACTTC. The chain is built from TRBV19 and TRBJ2-7; TRBD2 is a possible D gene (6 bases). The CDR3 totals 15 residues. Germline CDR1 is LNHDA and CDR2 is SQIVND (reference sequence). The germline V and J ends were trimmed by 3 bases and 1 base, with 13 bases remaining between them.

V is TRBV5-1 and J is TRBJ2-1, with a tentative D call TRBD1 (5 bases). In germline, CDR1 is SGHRS, CDR2 YFSETQ. V dropped 4 bases and J dropped 9 bases, with 20 bases sitting between them. The CDR3 covers 15 residues. CDR3 nucleotides: TGCGCCAGCAGCGTCACAGGTCTAAATATGGTTGAGCAGTTCTTC. This gives the protein CASSVTGLNMVEQFF.

The rearrangement joins TRBV9 to TRBJ1-2, with TRBD1 identical over 9 bases. The CDR3 contains 15 residues. In germline, CDR1 is SGDLS, CDR2 YYNGEE. V lost 0 bases and J lost 4; bases outside the gene matches: 4. The CDR3 DNA follows: TGTGCCAGCAGCGTAGACCCGGGACAGGGCTATGGCTACACCTTC. This encodes CASSVDPGQGYGYTF. Filled out from reference TRBV9 and TRBJ1-2, the complete variable domain reads DSGVTQTPKHLITATGQRVTLRCSPRSGDLSVYWYQQSLDQGLQFLIQYYNGEERAKGNILERFSAQQFPDLHSELNLSSLELGDSALYFCASSVDPGQGYGYTFGSGTRLTVV.

This clone was detected only once. The chain combines TRBV19 with TRBJ1-1; D is unresolved. Trimming removed 7 bases at V and 5 bases at J, with 17 bases between. Germline V gives CDR1 LNHDA, CDR2 SQIVND (reference sequence). The CDR3 is 14 residues long. DNA of the CDR3: TGTGCCAGTACGTCTGAGTCCTCATGGACTGAAGCTTTCTTT. Protein product: CASTSESSWTEAFF.

Worth noting for this clone: Other DNA sequences of this sample code for an identical CDR3. The chain couples TRBV10-3 to TRBJ1-1, with D tentatively TRBD1 (6 bases). Trimming removed 2 bases at V and 5 bases at J, with 9 bases between. Germline values: CDR1 ENHRY, CDR2 SYGVKD. The CDR3 loop spans 13 amino acids. This CDR3 is CAISEIQGTEAFF. The CDR3, as DNA: TGTGCCATCAGTGAGATCCAGGGGACTGAAGCTTTCTTT.

The chain uses TRBV11-3 and TRBJ2-3; maybe TRBD2 (5 bases). V shed 3 bases and J shed 7 bases, with 17 bases lying between them. The CDR3 covers 15 residues. CDR1 SGHNT and CDR2 YENEEA come from the germline V gene. The CDR3 region is CASSLNGEGLNTQYF. Written as DNA, the CDR3 is TGTGCCAGCAGCTTGAACGGGGAAGGTTTAAATACGCAGTATTTT.